This TCR beta chain was found in a study of T cell responses to AZD1222 COVID-19 vaccine. Study outcomes and limitations: Repertoire collection took place solely once the T cell response had peaked. CD4 TCRs covered the whole spike, strongest at regions 160-218 and 743-854. The number of AZD1222 recipients seropositive at baseline was only 5 to 7. There were mostly white British donors and more females than males, and clonal diversity was possibly underestimated.

CDR1 MDHEN and CDR2 SYDVKM come from the germline V gene. This CDR3 is 13 amino acids long. V lost 9 bases and J 7 bases, leaving 15 bases between the germline ends. On this clone itself: Its cognate antigen is unknown.

Some clones are missing from TCRdb's copy, which holds only in-frame ones; the method was immunoSEQ multiplex PCR. The data contain 150,000 to 190,000 clones, less than 90% of them seen just once; the ten biggest clones take up 5.5% to 7%. The rearrangement uses TRBV28 and TRBJ1-4; D is undetermined. Sequencing was performed on peripheral blood, taken after recovery from COVID-19. The clonotype originates from an adult who had recovered from COVID-19. CDR3 sequence reads: CASSGRRSEKLFF. CDR3 sequence (DNA): TGTGCCAGTTCCGGCAGGCGGAGTGAAAAACTGTTTTTT.